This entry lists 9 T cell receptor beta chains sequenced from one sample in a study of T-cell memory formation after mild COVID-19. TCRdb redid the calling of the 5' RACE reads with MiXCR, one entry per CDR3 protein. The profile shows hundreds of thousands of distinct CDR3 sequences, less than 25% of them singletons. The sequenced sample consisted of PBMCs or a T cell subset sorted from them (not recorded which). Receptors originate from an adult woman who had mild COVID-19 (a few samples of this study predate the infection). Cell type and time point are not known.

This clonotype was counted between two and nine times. The CDR3 here is CATSDLSWGYNEQFF. In DNA form, the CDR3 reads TGTGCCACCAGTGATTTGTCTTGGGGCTACAATGAGCAGTTCTTC. J is TRBJ2-1 and V is TRBV24-1; D is undetermined. This CDR3 spans 15 amino acids. V was trimmed by 0 bases and J by 3 bases, leaving 8 bases between them. CDR1 and CDR2 (germline): KGHDR, SFDVKD.

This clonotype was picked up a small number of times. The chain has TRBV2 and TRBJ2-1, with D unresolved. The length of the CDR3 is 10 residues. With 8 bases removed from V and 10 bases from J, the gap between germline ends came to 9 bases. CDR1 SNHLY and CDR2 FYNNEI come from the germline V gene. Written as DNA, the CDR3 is TGTGCCAGCGGACGAGGCGAGCAGTTCTTC. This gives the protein CASGRGEQFF.

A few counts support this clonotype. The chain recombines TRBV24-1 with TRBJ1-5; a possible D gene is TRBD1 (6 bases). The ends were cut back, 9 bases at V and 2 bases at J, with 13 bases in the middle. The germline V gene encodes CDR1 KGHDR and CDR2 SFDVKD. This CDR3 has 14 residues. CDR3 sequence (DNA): TGTGCCACCTTGGGGGCCTACGGCAATCAGCCCCAGCATTTT. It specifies CATLGAYGNQPQHF.

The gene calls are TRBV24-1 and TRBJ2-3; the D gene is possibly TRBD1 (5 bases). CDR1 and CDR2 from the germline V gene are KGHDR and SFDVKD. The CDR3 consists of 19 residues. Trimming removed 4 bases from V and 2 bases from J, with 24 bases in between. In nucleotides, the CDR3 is TGTGCCACCAGTGACCCGGGCCTCAGGGCGTCAGGCCCCACAGATACGCAGTATTTT. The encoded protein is CATSDPGLRASGPTDTQYF.

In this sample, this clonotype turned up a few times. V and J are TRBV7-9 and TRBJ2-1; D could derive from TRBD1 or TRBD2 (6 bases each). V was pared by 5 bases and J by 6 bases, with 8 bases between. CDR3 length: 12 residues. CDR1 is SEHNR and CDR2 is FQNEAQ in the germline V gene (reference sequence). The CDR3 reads CASSGGLNEQFF. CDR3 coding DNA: TGTGCCAGCAGCGGGGGGCTCAATGAGCAGTTCTTC.

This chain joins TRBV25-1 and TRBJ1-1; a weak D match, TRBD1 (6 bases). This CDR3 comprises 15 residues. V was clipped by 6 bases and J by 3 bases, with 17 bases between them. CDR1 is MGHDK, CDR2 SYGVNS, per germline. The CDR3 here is CASRQQGGGYTEAFF. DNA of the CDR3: TGTGCCAGCAGACAACAGGGAGGGGGTTACACTGAAGCTTTCTTT.

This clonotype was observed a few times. The CDR3, as DNA: TGCGCCAGCAGCTTGGCCCGGAAGACTAGGGCCCTTAACGACACCGGGGAGCTGTTTTTT. Translating gives CASSLARKTRALNDTGELFF. The rearrangement joins TRBV5-1 to TRBJ2-2; the D gene is possibly TRBD2 (6 bases). Per germline, CDR1 SGHRS and CDR2 YFSETQ. Trimming left V 0 bases short and J 3 bases short, with 24 bases between. CDR3 length equals 20 residues.

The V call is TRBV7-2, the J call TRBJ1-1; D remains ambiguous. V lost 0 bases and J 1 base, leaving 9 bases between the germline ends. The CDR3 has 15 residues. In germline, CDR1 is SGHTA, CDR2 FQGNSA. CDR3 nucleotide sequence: TGTGCCAGCAGCTTAGCTTCAAGTGCGAACACTGAAGCTTTCTTT. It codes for CASSLASSANTEAFF.

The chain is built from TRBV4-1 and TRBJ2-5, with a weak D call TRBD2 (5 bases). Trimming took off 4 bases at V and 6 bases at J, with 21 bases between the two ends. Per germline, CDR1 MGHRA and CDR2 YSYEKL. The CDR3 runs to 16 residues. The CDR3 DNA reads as TGCGCCAGCAGCCCTGGGTGGCCTGGGGAGCGGAAGACCCAGTACTTC. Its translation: CASSPGWPGERKTQYF.